Each of the 29 T cell receptor beta chains below was sequenced from the same sample in a study of tumor and adjacent non-tumor tissue in lung cancer. A modified ARM-PCR protocol with three rounds of nested PCR amplified TCRbeta. Using its own MiXCR run on the multiplex PCR reads, TCRdb lists one record per CDR3 protein. The sample contains 70,000 to 90,000 distinct CDR3 sequences, roughly 80% of which appear only once. RNA was extracted from bulk tissue without any cell sorting. Distant lung tissue was collected more than 3 cm away from the tumor edge. Input material: distant non-tumor lung tissue. These receptors originate from a man in his sixties with non-small cell lung cancer.

As for this clonotype: Germline and junction disagree at one end, which may indicate a read error. The chain recombines TRBV9 with TRBJ1-5; D unresolved. The germline V gene encodes CDR1 SGDLS and CDR2 YYNGEE. The length of the CDR3 is 16 residues. As DNA, the CDR3 is TGTGCCAGCAGCACCGCTCAGAAGAATAGAAATCAGTCCCAGCATTTT. Encoded protein: CASSTAQKNRNQSQHF. The full variable domain, in which reference TRBV9 and TRBJ1-5 provide the parts outside the CDR3, is DSGVTQTPKHLITATGQRVTLRCSPRSGDLSVYWYQQSLDQGLQFLIQYYNGEERAKGNILERFSAQQFPDLHSELNLSSLELGDSALYFCASSTAQKNRNQSQHFGDGTRLSIL.

A word on this clonotype: This may stem from a read error, because a much larger clone lies one nucleotide away. The rearrangement links TRBV4-1 to TRBJ2-5; 11 positions match TRBD2. The CDR3 extends over 17 amino acids. Germline V lookup: CDR1 MGHRA, CDR2 YSYEKL. CDR3: CVSSQETSGSWEETQYF. In DNA form, the CDR3 reads TGCGTCAGCAGCCAAGAAACTAGCGGGAGTTGGGAAGAGACCCAGTACTTC.

A few counts support this clonotype. The chain carries TRBV5-8 and TRBJ1-3; the D is unclear. Germline V gene data show CDR1 as SGHTS and CDR2 as YDEGEE. CDR3 length equals 17 residues. V was trimmed by 3 bases and J by 4 bases, leaving 20 bases between them. The CDR3 bases are TGTGCCAGCAGCTCTAAGGTGGAGGAGTCGAAGGGAAACACCATATATTTT. The encoded protein is CASSSKVEESKGNTIYF.

As for this clonotype: A read error may account for a junction end that differs from germline. This chain connects TRBV10-2 to TRBJ2-3, with D perhaps matching TRBD1 (6 bases). The CDR3 is 15 residues long. Germline assignment: CDR1 WSHSY and CDR2 SAAADI. The CDR3 DNA reads as TGCGTCAGCAGTGAGTCAGGGGCTAGCACAGGTACGCAATATTTT. Translation gives CVSSESGASTGTQYF.

With respect to this clonotype: The conserved phenylalanine or tryptophan is not found at the CDR3 terminus, so this likely reflects a read error. The CDR3 DNA sequence: TGTGCCAGCAGTGAAGGGGCCGGATTATATGGCTACACCATC. It yields the protein CASSEGAGLYGYTI. The V call is TRBV25-1, the J call TRBJ1-2, with a weak D call TRBD1 (5 bases). CDR3 size: 14 residues. From germline, CDR1 is MGHDK and CDR2 SYGVNS. V dropped 2 bases and J dropped 5 bases, with 12 bases sitting between them.

Worth noting for this clonotype: One junction end disagrees with the germline gene, perhaps due to a read error. This chain links TRBV20-1 with TRBJ2-2; D might be TRBD2 (6 bases). Looked up from germline, CDR1 is DFQATT and CDR2 is SNEGSKA (reference sequence). The CDR3 is 17 residues long. The CDR3 protein is CSARASGGGINTWELFF. In DNA, the CDR3 is TGTAGTGCTAGAGCTTCGGGTGGGGGGATCAACACCTGGGAGCTGTTTTTT.

Concerning this clonotype itself: This likely comes from a read error, as the CDR3 has no conserved phenylalanine or tryptophan at its end. The chain has TRBV6-1 and TRBJ1-1; D is undetermined. The CDR3 spans 14 residues. Germline V CDR1 and CDR2: MNHNS, SASEGT. As DNA, the CDR3 is TGTGCCATCAGTCAATCCCGGAGGGACACTGAAGCTTTCCTT. It translates to CAISQSRRDTEAFL.

The genes are TRBV7-8 and TRBJ1-5; the D is unclear. V was pared by 1 base and J by 0 bases, with 7 bases between. The germline V gene encodes CDR1 SGHVS and CDR2 FQNEAQ. CDR3 size: 15 residues. In DNA form, the CDR3 reads TGTGCCAGCAGCTTAGATGAGGGTAGCAATCAGCCCCAGCATTTT. The encoded protein is CASSLDEGSNQPQHF.

For this clonotype: Mismatch with germline at one junction end may stem from a read error. The rearrangement joins TRBV11-2 to TRBJ2-2; no firm D call. CDR1 SGHAT and CDR2 FQNNGV come from the germline V gene. This CDR3 is 15 amino acids long. CDR3 nucleotide sequence: TGTGTCAGCAGCTTAACGCGTTCGAACACCGGGGAGCTGTTTTTT. This encodes CVSSLTRSNTGELFF.

This clonotype was found many times. V gene TRBV11-3 combines with J gene TRBJ2-5, with D tentatively TRBD2 (6 bases). Germline V gives CDR1 SGHNT, CDR2 YENEEA. Trimming removed 5 bases from V and 5 bases from J, with 21 bases in between. The CDR3 spans 16 residues. CDR3 in DNA: TGTGCCAGCAGCCCGGCGGGCGGGGCGTCGCGTGAGACCCAGTACTTC. It encodes CASSPAGGASRETQYF.

The chain carries TRBV20-1 and TRBJ2-1; D may be TRBD1 or TRBD2 (5 bases each). Germline CDR1 and CDR2: DFQATT and SNEGSKA (reference sequence). This CDR3 spans 14 amino acids. CDR3: CRHNGALSYNEQFF. In nucleotides, the CDR3 is TGCAGGCACAACGGGGCCCTGAGCTACAATGAGCAGTTCTTC.

With respect to this clonotype: One end of the junction does not line up with germline, which may come from a read error. V is TRBV20-1 and J is TRBJ1-2; D remains ambiguous. CDR1 and CDR2 (germline): DFQATT, SNEGSKA (reference sequence). CDR3 length: 15 amino acids. The DNA for the CDR3 is TGTAATGTTAGAGATGCCTTCTATCCCGACTATGGCTACACCTTC. Translating gives CNVRDAFYPDYGYTF.

A word on this clonotype: Being one base from a much bigger clone, this may be a read error. This sequence joins TRBV5-6 and TRBJ2-5, with D possibly TRBD1 on 5 matching bases. V lost 4 bases and J lost 4, with 17 bases in between. Germline V gives CDR1 SGHDT, CDR2 YYEEEE. This CDR3 has 15 residues. As DNA, the CDR3 is TGTGCCAGCAGCGCCACGACAGTGCCCCGAGAGACCCAGTACTTC. Translated: CASSATTVPRETQYF.

As concerns this clonotype: With a much larger clone just one base away, this may be a read error. V gene TRBV6-1 combines with J gene TRBJ2-2, with D perhaps TRBD1 or TRBD2 (6 bases each). Germline V gene lookup returns CDR1 MNHNS and CDR2 SASEGT. CDR3 length: 15 residues. Trimming stripped 0 bases from V and 5 bases from J, with 10 bases between. The CDR3 DNA sequence: TGTGCCAGCAGTGAAGCGGGGGGCAGAACCGGGGAGCTGTTTTTT. Translated: CASSEAGGRTGELFF.

This clonotype has more than one count but fewer than ten. The chain recombines TRBV11-1 with TRBJ1-4; possibly TRBD1 for D (5 bases). Germline loops: CDR1 SGHAT, CDR2 FQDESV (reference sequence). CDR3 length: 14 amino acids. V dropped 5 bases and J dropped 8 bases, with 15 bases sitting between them. CDR3: CASSSPGRGEKLFF. The DNA for the CDR3 is TGTGCCAGCAGCAGCCCCGGGCGGGGCGAAAAACTGTTTTTT.

The chain combines TRBV4-1 with TRBJ1-2; a possible D gene is TRBD1 (6 bases). This CDR3 comprises 14 residues. The V gene lost 3 bases and the J gene lost 7 bases, with 15 bases spanning the gap. Germline V gene sequence: CDR1 MGHRA, CDR2 YSYEKL. The CDR3 loop is CASSQDAGHLGYTF. CDR3 coding DNA: TGCGCCAGCAGCCAGGATGCGGGACACCTTGGCTACACCTTC.

V and J are TRBV12-1 and TRBJ2-2. TRBV12-1 is given as a pseudogene. The CDR3 covers 16 residues. The CDR3 loop is CAGSSTRQKNAGELFF. The CDR3 bases are TGTGCCGGCAGCTCAACTCGGCAGAAGAACGCCGGGGAGCTGTTTTTT.

Details on this clonotype: One end of the junction varies from germline; a read error may be responsible. This CDR3 is CNARIGGSYTEAFF. The CDR3 coding sequence is TGCAATGCTAGAATAGGGGGGTCCTATACTGAAGCTTTCTTT. The V call is TRBV20-1, the J call TRBJ1-1, with TRBD1 as a possible D gene (6 bases). The CDR3 is 14 residues long. Germline assignment: CDR1 DFQATT and CDR2 SNEGSKA (reference sequence).

A note on this clonotype: A single base separates this from a much larger clone, so it may be a read error. The chain uses TRBV7-8 and TRBJ2-7, with TRBD2 matching over 11 bases. Germline V gives CDR1 SGHVS, CDR2 FQNEAQ. The CDR3 covers 15 residues. The V and J ends lost 7 bases and 0 bases, in that order; junction bases with no gene match: 5. The CDR3 loop is CASTLAGGASYEQYF. CDR3 nucleotide sequence: TGTGCCAGCACCCTAGCGGGAGGCGCCTCCTACGAGCAGTACTTC.

This clonotype has only a few counts. This may be a read error, as it is one base from a much larger clone. The chain is built from TRBV29-1 and TRBJ1-1, with unresolved D. Germline V gene sequence: CDR1 SQVTM, CDR2 ANQGSEA. This CDR3 contains 13 residues. The CDR3 spells CSVAGRMNTEALF. In DNA form, the CDR3 reads TGCAGCGTTGCGGGCAGGATGAACACTGAAGCTTTATTT.

On this clonotype itself: A junction boundary mismatches the germline segment, possibly from a read error. The rearrangement uses TRBV6-2 or TRBV6-3 and TRBJ2-2, with 9 bases lining up with TRBD2. The CDR3 spans 14 residues. CDR1 and CDR2 (germline): MNHEY, SVGEGT. The CDR3: CASPSGTIFRELFF. DNA for the CDR3: TGTGCCAGTCCTAGCGGGACGATTTTTCGGGAGCTGTTTTTC.

Comment on this clonotype: The junction and the germline gene differ at one end; a read error may be behind it. The chain links TRBV20-1 to TRBJ2-5; TRBD2 matches 10 bases. Germline CDR1 DFQATT, CDR2 SNEGSKA (reference sequence). This CDR3 contains 13 residues. The CDR3 reads CTATGLAKETQCF. The CDR3 nucleotides read TGCACTGCTACGGGACTAGCGAAAGAGACCCAGTGCTTC.

This rearrangement joins TRBV7-9 to TRBJ1-1; D remains unclear. Trimming pared 6 bases from V and 7 bases from J, leaving 12 bases between. Germline V gives CDR1 SEHNR, CDR2 FQNEAQ (reference sequence). The CDR3 runs to 12 residues. CDR3 nucleotides: TGTGCCAGCAGAGGCAAGTGTTTTGAAGCTTTCTTT. Amino acids: CASRGKCFEAFF. The complete variable domain, with remaining parts taken from reference TRBV7-9 and TRBJ1-1, reads DTGVSQNPRHKITKRGQNVTFRCDPISEHNRLYWYRQTLGQGPEFLTYFQNEAQLEKSRLLSDRFSAERPKGSFSTLEIQRTEQGDSAMYLCASRGKCFEAFFGQGTRLTVV.

Worth noting for this clonotype: The junction does not match germline at one end; this may be a read error. The rearrangement joins TRBV4-3 to TRBJ2-6; TRBD2 might be the D (5 bases). CDR1 and CDR2 from the germline V gene are LGHNA and YSLEER. This CDR3 comprises 16 residues. The CDR3 DNA is TGCGCCAGCAGCCAAGAGGAGGTGTCTGGGGTCAACGTCCTAACTTTC. Residues: CASSQEEVSGVNVLTF.

Of note for this clonotype: At one end, the junction sequence differs from germline, possibly due to a read error. The chain combines TRBV11-1 with TRBJ2-1, with D perhaps assigned TRBD1 or TRBD2 (6 bases each). CDR3 size: 17 residues. The germline V gene encodes CDR1 SGHAT and CDR2 FQDESV (reference sequence). CDR3 sequence reads: CAGSSRRGLGAGNEQFF. The CDR3 DNA reads as TGTGCCGGCAGCTCCAGGAGGGGGTTAGGAGCCGGCAATGAGCAGTTCTTC.

Concerning this clonotype itself: Given a much more abundant clone one base away, this may be a read error. This chain uses TRBV20-1 with TRBJ2-3; D may be TRBD2 (7 bases). V lost 5 bases to trimming and J lost 5 bases, with 26 bases between them. CDR3 length: 17 residues. Germline V gene data show CDR1 as DFQATT and CDR2 as SNEGSKA (reference sequence). The CDR3 spells CSAPTAGATHRIDTQYF. The CDR3 DNA reads as TGCAGTGCTCCCACGGCGGGGGCCACGCACCGCATAGATACGCAGTATTTT.

This clonotype was seen many times. The V gene is TRBV29-1, the J gene TRBJ2-7, with 10 positions matching TRBD1. V shed 3 bases and J 3 bases; nucleotides not matched to a gene: 5. The CDR3 is made up of 14 amino acids. Looked up from germline, CDR1 is SQVTM and CDR2 is ANQGSEA. CDR3 sequence (DNA): TGCAGCGTTGATGGGACAGGGGTAGGCTACGAGCAGTACTTC. Its protein product is CSVDGTGVGYEQYF.

The chain carries TRBV6-2 or TRBV6-3 and TRBJ2-3; 8 bases line up with TRBD2. Trimming removed 6 bases from V and 5 bases from J; junction bases left unmatched: 7. The CDR3 length is 14 residues. Germline V lookup: CDR1 MNHEY, CDR2 SVGEGT. CDR3 sequence reads: CASSRAGAVDTQYF. CDR3 bases: TGTGCCAGCAGCAGAGCGGGGGCAGTAGATACGCAGTATTTT.

Notes on this clonotype: At one of its ends the junction is not consistent with the germline gene, which may arise from a read error. The rearrangement uses TRBV7-3 and TRBJ2-1; 10 bases are a match to TRBD2. Per the germline V gene, CDR1 is SGHTA and CDR2 is FQGTGA. The CDR3 length is 14 residues. The CDR3 here is CANSPSGGRNEQFF. CDR3 nucleotides: TGTGCCAACAGCCCTAGCGGGGGCCGCAATGAGCAGTTCTTC. The whole variable domain, remainder taken from reference TRBV7-3 and TRBJ2-1, is GAGVSQTPSNKVTEKGKYVELRCDPISGHTALYWYRQSLGQGPEFLIYFQGTGAADDSGLPNDRFFAVRPEGSVSTLKIQRTERGDSAVYLCANSPSGGRNEQFFGPGTRLTVL.